This T cell receptor (beta chain) was recovered during a study of CD8+CD57+ T cells in acquired aplastic anemia. This clonotype was picked up many times. Investigators profiled TCR beta VDJ and CDR3 from genomic DNA template. TCRdb itself ran the reads through MiXCR, one entry per CDR3 protein. This sample has about 180,000 distinct CDR3 sequences; approximately 46% occur once, and the top ten carry approximately 2.9%. The sample consisted of sorted CD4+, CD8+, or CD8+CD57+ T cells (not recorded which) from PBMCs. This receptor was identified in a human donor in good health.

CDR3 loop: CASSLWGTSYEQYF. The CDR3 DNA follows: TGTGCCAGCAGCTTGTGGGGGACATCCTACGAGCAGTACTTC. This sequence joins TRBV5-4 and TRBJ2-7; possible D gene TRBD1, 6 bases. This CDR3 is built from 14 residues. Germline V gives CDR1 SGHNT, CDR2 YYREEE (reference sequence). Trimming stripped 1 base from V and 1 base from J, with 9 bases between.